These 9 T cell receptor beta chains were all obtained from the same sample, sequenced in a study of post-analysis software for immune sequencing data. General study points: A few TRBV segments appeared more often in patients than in controls, and TRBV5-6, TRBV5-1 and TRBV20-1 were among these.

The antigens these receptors bind are not known. Every TCR beta cDNA library bore unique molecular identifiers. TCRdb independently ran MiXCR on the PCR reads; one entry per CDR3 protein. In the table there are roughly 700,000 distinct CDR3 sequences, roughly 30% of which are singletons. Sequences were obtained from blood. Receptors were obtained from a girl between 5 and 17 years old with multiple sclerosis.

The rearrangement joins TRBV7-2 to TRBJ2-7; 7 bases are a match to TRBD1. Germline lookup yields CDR1 SGHTA and CDR2 FQGNSA. CDR3 length: 15 amino acids. V lost 5 bases, J lost 7 bases, and 14 bases stayed unmatched. CDR3 sequence reads: CASSPGQANLKEQYF. CDR3 nucleotide sequence: TGTGCCAGCAGCCCAGGACAGGCCAACCTAAAAGAGCAGTACTTC.

This clonotype was picked up a small number of times. J is TRBJ1-2 and V is TRBV12-3 or TRBV12-4; D might be TRBD1 (5 bases). V shed 7 bases and J shed 0 bases, with 9 bases lying between them. The CDR3 totals 13 residues. CDR3 nucleotides: TGTGCCAGCACGAGGGGAGCTAACTATGGCTACACCTTC. Translation gives CASTRGANYGYTF.

As for this clonotype: The junction departs from germline at one end; a sequencing error may be responsible. The rearrangement links TRBV28 to TRBJ2-1, with D tentatively TRBD2 (6 bases). This CDR3 comprises 12 residues. Looked up from germline, CDR1 is MDHEN and CDR2 is SYDVKM. This CDR3 reads CAGSLRTTEQFF. The CDR3 bases are TGTGCCGGCAGTCTCCGGACTACTGAGCAGTTCTTC.

The V call is TRBV6-2 or TRBV6-3, the J call TRBJ2-7; D remains unclear. V shed 2 bases and J shed 3 bases, with 14 bases lying between them. Germline lookup yields CDR1 MNHEY and CDR2 SVGEGT. The CDR3 consists of 15 residues. Written as DNA, the CDR3 is TGTGCCAGCAGTTACGGGCGGCAGCGCTACTACGAGCAGTACTTC. As protein: CASSYGRQRYYEQYF.

With regard to this clonotype: A read error may produce the germline difference seen at one junction end. The gene calls are TRBV4-1 and TRBJ2-3, with unresolved D. This CDR3 is 12 amino acids long. Germline V gene data show CDR1 as MGHRA and CDR2 as YSYEKL. DNA for the CDR3: TGCGCCGGCAGCCAAGGGCCAGATACGCAGTATTTT. As protein: CAGSQGPDTQYF.

As to this clonotype: One end of the junction does not line up with germline, which may come from a read error. V and J are TRBV7-2 and TRBJ1-2, with 9 bases fitting TRBD1. The CDR3 has 13 residues. Germline loops: CDR1 SGHTA, CDR2 FQGNSA. The CDR3 is CASSITGGRGYAF. For the CDR3, the DNA is TGTGCCAGCAGCATCACAGGGGGCCGTGGCTACGCCTTC.

At least ten counts were recorded for this clonotype. This sequence joins TRBV7-9 and TRBJ2-3; 9 bases are shared with TRBD1. V lost 3 bases and J lost 3; bases outside the gene matches: 1. CDR1 and CDR2 from the germline V gene are SEHNR and FQNEAQ (reference sequence). The CDR3 totals 14 residues. The CDR3 spells CASSFDRGTDTQYF. The CDR3, as DNA: TGTGCCAGCAGCTTCGACAGGGGGACAGATACGCAGTATTTT.

This clonotype has just a few counts. The chain recombines TRBV2 with TRBJ2-6; D is undetermined. Trimming removed 2 bases from V and 0 bases from J, with 11 bases in between. The CDR3 totals 17 residues. The germline gives CDR1 SNHLY, CDR2 FYNNEI. In nucleotides, the CDR3 is TGTGCCAGCAGTGAATCCGGAGCTAGCTCTGGGGCCAACGTCCTGACTTTC. It codes for CASSESGASSGANVLTF. Filled out from reference TRBV2 and TRBJ2-6, the complete variable domain reads EPEVTQTPSHQVTQMGQEVILRCVPISNHLYFYWYRQILGQKVEFLVSFYNNEISEKSEIFDDQFSVERPDGSNFTLKIRSTKLEDSAMYFCASSESGASSGANVLTFGAGSRLTVL.

This chain connects TRBV7-8 to TRBJ2-7; 11 positions agree with TRBD2. CDR1 SGHVS and CDR2 FQNEAQ come from the germline V gene. CDR3 length: 18 residues. The junction had 15 bases not matched to a gene; V was cut back by 6 bases and J by 2 bases. CDR3 region: CASSRLGAGTSGPYEQYF. In DNA, the CDR3 is TGTGCCAGCAGTCGTTTAGGGGCTGGGACTAGCGGTCCCTACGAGCAGTACTTC.